The source of this T cell receptor beta chain is a study of CD8+ T cells in alopecia areata. The overall study: Patients remained on tofacitinib for 6 to 18 months and then went 6 months without it. Percentage of affected scalp area was the basis on which treated patients' severity was scored.

This CDR3 region has 15 residues. Looked up from germline, CDR1 is SGHTA and CDR2 is FQGTGA. V dropped 2 bases and J dropped 0 bases, with 10 bases sitting between them. Findings and caveats of the study: For lesional scalp, especially alopecia totalis/universalis, clonality was higher than in normal scalp. Amid tofacitinib therapy, many expanded lesional clones stayed present in scalp and blood.

The treatment: oral pan-JAK inhibitor, 5-10 mg twice daily. As regards this clone: Its antigen is as yet unknown.

Isolated RNA was reverse transcribed into cDNA used as the sequencing template. The data were produced by immunoSEQ multiplex PCR, yet TCRdb's version contains in-frame clones alone and is incomplete. Of 190,000 or so clones in the sample, under 60% were seen once. The sample in question was CD8+ T cells sorted from blood, obtained at week 24, from a patient treated with tofacitinib. The clonotype was recovered from a human donor with alopecia areata. This chain links TRBV7-3 with TRBJ1-1, with D unresolved. The CDR3 sequence: CASSLVRAMNTEAFF. CDR3 DNA sequence: TGTGCCAGCAGCTTAGTTCGGGCCATGAACACTGAAGCTTTCTTT.